The 16 T cell receptor beta chains given below trace back to one sample, sequenced in a study of naive and memory T cell subsets (TCRdb year 2017). The library was made by UMI-ligation and nested PCR. The instrument given in TCRdb is Illumina MiSeq. To cover both TRBC1 and TRBC2, the beta constant-region primer consisted of an equimolar mix of two oligonucleotides. Four rounds of PCR, combining the SP2 primer with nested alpha and beta constant-region primers, were used to amplify the ligated cDNA. TCRdb ran its own pipeline on the public reads, namely fastp trimming at Q25 and MiXCR clone calling, and kept in-frame beta chains. Each entry merges the rows of one CDR3 protein and shows their most common DNA and genes. In all, the sample holds over 110,000 distinct CDR3 sequences, and about 20% of those were seen once. The top ten constitute around 0.63% of the sample. General findings and caveats noted by the study authors: Naive repertoires, especially CD8, contained a few larger clonotypes, possibly memory cells re-expressing CD45RA.

For these receptors, no antigen is known. Sequencing used naive CD8+ T cells from blood. What this sample's cell subset or site label stands for: naive T cells, CD45RA high CD27+. The receptors stem from a human donor in good health.

This clonotype was found a few times. This sequence joins TRBV7-8 and TRBJ1-6; possibly TRBD1 for D (6 bases). The V end was cut by 4 bases, the J end by 5 bases, with 18 bases between. CDR3 length equals 17 residues. Per the germline V gene, CDR1 is SGHVS and CDR2 is FQNEAQ. CDR3 nucleotides: TGTGCCAGCAGCTGGGCAGGGGCCTGGACCGATAATTCACCCCTCCACTTT. Protein sequence: CASSWAGAWTDNSPLHF. The whole variable domain, filled in from reference TRBV7-8 and TRBJ1-6, reads GAGVSQSPRYKVAKRGQDVALRCDPISGHVSLFWYQQALGQGPEFLTYFQNEAQLDKSGLPSDRFFAERPEGSVSTLKIQRTQQEDSAVYLCASSWAGAWTDNSPLHFGNGTRLTVT.

V gene TRBV29-1 combines with J gene TRBJ2-7, with D perhaps TRBD1 (6 bases). The V end was cut by 3 bases, the J end by 6 bases, with 15 bases between. CDR1 and CDR2 (germline): SQVTM, ANQGSEA. The CDR3 is 13 amino acids. The CDR3 loop reads CSVDLQGVGEQYF. The CDR3 DNA follows: TGCAGCGTTGATTTACAGGGCGTTGGCGAGCAGTACTTC.

This clonotype has a handful of counts. It is unclear where the CDR3 begins or ends on the DNA, so no DNA is shown, and the CDR3 is as TCRdb lists it. V is TRBV7-5 and J is TRBJ2-4; the DNA was not used to check the table's D call, TRBD1. TRBV7-5 is recorded as a pseudogene. The CDR3 is made up of 19 amino acids, end residues included. CDR3 loop: CISVPEAPRDPGTKNIQYF.

This clonotype was observed a handful of times. V usage is TRBV6-2 or TRBV6-3 and J usage is TRBJ2-1, with D tentatively TRBD2 (5 bases). CDR3 length: 15 amino acids. The V gene's germline CDR1 is MNHEY and CDR2 SVGEGT. V lost 2 bases, J lost 0 bases, and 8 bases lay in between. The CDR3 here is CASSYGADSYNEQFF. Here the CDR3 DNA reads TGTGCCAGCAGTTACGGAGCGGACTCCTACAATGAGCAGTTCTTC.

This clonotype has more than one count but fewer than ten. The J gene is TRBJ2-5, the V gene TRBV3-1, with D possibly matching TRBD2 (5 bases). Germline-derived CDR1 and CDR2 are LGHDT and YNNKEL (reference sequence). The V and J ends lost 4 bases and 4 bases respectively, with 10 bases between them. The CDR3 consists of 13 residues. CDR3 sequence reads: CASSPPAGETQYF. In nucleotides, the CDR3 is TGTGCCAGCAGCCCTCCGGCGGGAGAGACCCAGTACTTC.

This chain uses TRBV5-1 with TRBJ2-7; 12 nucleotides line up with TRBD2. The germline V gene has CDR1 SGHRS and CDR2 YFSETQ. There are 14 residues in the CDR3. After removal of 6 bases from V and 4 bases from J, the junction contained 5 bases not matched to a gene. The CDR3 nucleotides read TGCGCCAGCACCCCGACTAGCGGGAGATACGAGCAGTACTTC. Its protein is CASTPTSGRYEQYF.

CDR3 sequence: CASSTGTGLYEQYF. The CDR3 DNA reads TGTGCCAGCAGTACCGGGACAGGGCTATACGAGCAGTACTTC. The V and J genes are TRBV28 and TRBJ2-7; 9 bases align to TRBD1. V lost 5 bases to trimming and J lost 4 bases; unmatched junction nucleotides: 6. CDR1 and CDR2 (germline): MDHEN, SYDVKM. The CDR3 extends over 14 amino acids. The complete variable domain, with remaining parts taken from reference TRBV28 and TRBJ2-7, reads DVKVTQSSRYLVKRTGEKVFLECVQDMDHENMFWYRQDPGLGLRLIYFSYDVKMKEKGDIPEGYSVSREKKERFSLILESASTNQTSMYLCASSTGTGLYEQYFGPGTRLTVT.

The sample holds a few counts of this clonotype. This sequence joins TRBV28 and TRBJ1-5, with 12 bases aligning to TRBD1. The CDR3 is made up of 17 amino acids. Germline CDR1 reads MDHEN; CDR2 reads SYDVKM. V was clipped by 6 bases and J by 10 bases; unmatched bases: 16. The CDR3 region has the DNA TGTGCCAGCAGCCAGAGGAGGGGGGGACAGGGGGCACTTCCCCAGCATTTT. Its protein is CASSQRRGGQGALPQHF. Combining the CDR3 with reference TRBV28 and TRBJ1-5 gives the whole variable domain DVKVTQSSRYLVKRTGEKVFLECVQDMDHENMFWYRQDPGLGLRLIYFSYDVKMKEKGDIPEGYSVSREKKERFSLILESASTNQTSMYLCASSQRRGGQGALPQHFGDGTRLSIL.

This clonotype was counted a few times. The CDR3 reads CASSSLGREATDTQYF. For the CDR3, the DNA is TGCGCCAGCAGCTCCCTGGGACGGGAGGCCACAGATACGCAGTATTTT. The rearrangement links TRBV5-1 to TRBJ2-3, with TRBD2 matching 7 bases. Germline V gives CDR1 SGHRS, CDR2 YFSETQ. With V trimmed by 3 bases and J by 2 bases, 9 bases remained unmatched. The CDR3 runs to 16 residues.

V is TRBV6-5 and J is TRBJ2-5; TRBD2 agrees at 8 bases. The CDR3 runs to 14 residues. V was clipped by 1 base and J by 2 bases; unmatched bases: 0. From germline, CDR1 is MNHEY and CDR2 SVGAGI. CDR3 protein: CASSYLAGQETQYF. The CDR3, as DNA: TGTGCCAGCAGTTACTTAGCGGGGCAAGAGACCCAGTACTTC.

This clonotype appeared a few times. V usage is TRBV20-1 and J usage is TRBJ2-1, with 9 positions matching TRBD1. The CDR3 runs to 16 residues. The J segment lost 2 bases and the V segment lost 1 base, leaving 6 bases of the junction unmatched. CDR1 DFQATT and CDR2 SNEGSKA come from the germline V gene (reference sequence). The CDR3 DNA follows: TGCAGTGCTAGAGTTGGGGGACAGGGCCCCTACAATGAGCAGTTCTTC. It yields the protein CSARVGGQGPYNEQFF.

This clonotype occurred a few times. The V call is TRBV4-1, the J call TRBJ2-7, with D perhaps being TRBD1 or TRBD2 (6 bases each). From germline, CDR1 is MGHRA and CDR2 YSYEKL. Trimming removed 1 base at V and 4 bases at J, with 11 bases between. This CDR3 is 14 amino acids long. The CDR3 nucleotides are TGCGCCAGCAGCCAAGTCACAGGGAGGTACGAGCAGTACTTC. As protein: CASSQVTGRYEQYF.

This clonotype has just a few counts. The CDR3 DNA follows: TGTGCCAGCAGTTTGATCGGCGGCACCGGGGAGCTGTTTTTT. It encodes CASSLIGGTGELFF. This chain links TRBV28 with TRBJ2-2, with D unresolved. Looked up from germline, CDR1 is MDHEN and CDR2 is SYDVKM. The CDR3 runs 14 residues. The ends were cut back, 3 bases at V and 4 bases at J, with 9 bases in the middle.

This chain joins TRBV6-5 and TRBJ1-2, with 10 nucleotides matching TRBD1. The trim removed 11 bases at V and 4 bases at J, leaving 16 bases unmatched. The CDR3 loop spans 16 amino acids. The germline CDR1 and CDR2 sequences are MNHEY and SVGAGI. The CDR3 nucleotides are TGTGCCGCCAGCACGATTGGGACAGGGGTCCCCTATGGCTACACCTTC. Its translation is CAASTIGTGVPYGYTF.

The chain combines TRBV3-1 with TRBJ2-3; tentative D call: TRBD2 (5 bases). V lost 0 bases and J lost 6, with 19 bases in between. CDR1 is LGHDT and CDR2 is YNNKEL in the germline V gene (reference sequence). The CDR3 runs 17 residues. The CDR3 sequence: CASSQDLSRIGGDTQYF. The CDR3 bases are TGTGCCAGCAGCCAAGATTTGTCTAGAATTGGCGGGGATACGCAGTATTTT.

The chain joins TRBV7-9 to TRBJ2-1; D not resolved. Germline V CDR1 and CDR2: SEHNR, FQNEAQ (reference sequence). The CDR3 has 12 residues. V lost 5 bases and J lost 7, with 9 bases in between. CDR3 residues: CASSPTANEQFF. DNA for the CDR3: TGTGCCAGCAGCCCCACGGCAAATGAGCAGTTCTTC.